This TCR beta chain was captured by sequencing in a study of cytomegalovirus exposure and HLA in healthy donors. Germline CDR1 and CDR2: MDHEN and SYDVKM. The length of the CDR3 is 13 residues. Trimming took off 8 bases at V and 7 bases at J, with 12 bases between the two ends. The primer mix had 60 Vbeta and 13 Jbeta primers. This table comes from immunoSEQ multiplex PCR, and its TCRdb copy is limited to in-frame clones, with some not included. This table holds some 110,000 clones, approximately 73% found once. The sample comprised PBMCs. The sequence came from a man aged 60 to 69 in good health and CMV-seropositive. This chain connects TRBV28 to TRBJ1-6; D not certain. The CDR3 sequence: CASVKLNNSPLHF. The CDR3 nucleotides are TGTGCCAGCGTAAAACTGAACAATTCACCCCTCCACTTT.